These 17 T cell receptor beta chains were sequenced from one sample in a study of T-cell memory formation after mild COVID-19. MiXCR was run by TCRdb on the 5' RACE reads, yielding one entry per CDR3 protein. Among about 610,000 distinct CDR3 sequences listed, 15% to 20% were seen once. Sequencing was carried out using PBMCs or a T cell subset sorted from them (not recorded which). These receptors were obtained from an adult woman who had mild COVID-19 (a few samples of this study predate the infection). Cell type and time point are not known.

The genes are TRBV7-7 and TRBJ2-2; TRBD1 agrees at 9 bases. The CDR3 loop spans 17 amino acids. CDR1 and CDR2 (germline): SSHAT, FNYEAQ (reference sequence). The junction had 11 bases not matched to a gene; V was cut back by 7 bases and J by 2 bases. The DNA of the CDR3 is TGTGCCAGCAATTCCGACAGGGGGACGACTAACACCGGGGAGCTGTTTTTT. The encoded protein is CASNSDRGTTNTGELFF. Full variable domain (remainder filled in from reference TRBV7-7 and TRBJ2-2): GAGVSQSPRYKVTKRGQDVTLRCDPISSHATLYWYQQALGQGPEFLTYFNYEAQPDKSGLPSDRFSAERPEGSISTLTIQRTEQRDSAMYRCASNSDRGTTNTGELFFGEGSRLTVL.

The gene calls are TRBV7-6 and TRBJ2-1; 7 nucleotides align to TRBD2. After removal of 2 bases from V and 8 bases from J, the junction contained 9 bases not matched to a gene. The CDR3 is 15 amino acids. From germline, CDR1 is SGHVS and CDR2 FNYEAQ. CDR3 sequence reads: CASSLLAGVKDEQFF. CDR3 nucleotides: TGTGCCAGCAGCTTACTCGCGGGAGTGAAGGATGAGCAGTTCTTC.

The rearrangement joins TRBV29-1 to TRBJ1-1; 9 bases are shared with TRBD1. The germline V gene has CDR1 SQVTM and CDR2 ANQGSEA. Trimming at V came to 7 bases and at J to 10 bases, leaving 10 bases not matched to a gene. The CDR3 runs 12 residues. CDR3 DNA sequence: TGCAGCGCCGGGACAGGGACCGGTGGAGCTTTCTTT. Translating gives CSAGTGTGGAFF. Full variable domain (remainder filled in from reference TRBV29-1 and TRBJ1-1): SAVISQKPSRDICQRGTSLTIQCQVDSQVTMMFWYRQQPGQSLTLIATANQGSEATYESGFVIDKFPISRPNLTFSTLTVSNMSPEDSSIYLCSAGTGTGGAFFGQGTRLTVV.

Only a few counts were recorded for this clonotype. The chain links TRBV11-3 to TRBJ2-1, with D possibly being TRBD1 or TRBD2 (5 bases each). The CDR3 has 15 amino acids. Germline V gene lookup returns CDR1 SGHNT and CDR2 YENEEA. The V gene lost 5 bases and the J gene lost 5 bases, with 16 bases spanning the gap. This CDR3 is CASSLTRGENNEQFF. The CDR3 DNA reads as TGTGCCAGCAGCCTAACGAGGGGCGAAAACAATGAGCAGTTCTTC.

The chain employs TRBV20-1 and TRBJ2-6; TRBD2 matches 7 bases. Losses at the gene ends were 2 bases for V and 0 bases for J; bases not matched to a gene: 7. CDR1 and CDR2 (germline): DFQATT, SNEGSKA (reference sequence). This CDR3 spans 17 amino acids. CDR3 residues: CSARPLALSSGANVLTF. DNA for the CDR3: TGCAGTGCTAGACCACTAGCGTTGTCCTCTGGGGCCAACGTCCTGACTTTC.

The table lists this clonotype with a few counts. V is TRBV5-1 and J is TRBJ2-3, with 10 bases that match TRBD1. Unmatched junction bases numbered 2, after V lost 0 bases and J lost 1 base. This CDR3 is built from 16 residues. CDR1 and CDR2 from the germline V gene are SGHRS and YFSETQ. The chain's CDR3 is CASSLEGTGGTDTQYF. The CDR3 region has the DNA TGCGCCAGCAGCTTGGAGGGGACAGGGGGCACAGATACGCAGTATTTT.

The genes are TRBV7-2 and TRBJ2-1, with 11 bases lining up with TRBD2. This CDR3 has 15 residues. Unmatched junction bases numbered 10, after V lost 5 bases and J lost 10 bases. Germline V gene sequence: CDR1 SGHTA, CDR2 FQGNSA. The CDR3 DNA is TGTGCCAGCAGCCGCGGGACTAGCGGCCCGAACGAGCAGTTCTTC. It encodes CASSRGTSGPNEQFF.

This chain joins TRBV18 and TRBJ1-1, with D perhaps TRBD1 (6 bases). The V end lost 3 bases, the J end lost 7 bases, and 12 bases lay between the germline ends. Germline V lookup: CDR1 KGHSH, CDR2 LQKENI. The CDR3 length is 13 residues. CDR3 amino acids: CASSPRNRDEAFF. The CDR3 DNA follows: TGTGCCAGCTCACCTAGAAACAGGGATGAAGCTTTCTTT.

The rearrangement uses TRBV10-3 and TRBJ1-6; D not resolved. V was shortened by 3 bases and J by 14 bases, with 14 bases between the two germline ends. The CDR3 totals 13 residues. CDR1 is ENHRY and CDR2 is SYGVKD in the germline V gene. CDR3 bases: TGTGCCATCAGTGATCCCGGGCCCTCGGCCCTCCACTTT. This codes for CAISDPGPSALHF.

The rearrangement uses TRBV4-2 and TRBJ2-1, with 11 positions matching TRBD2. The junction had 11 bases not matched to a gene; V was cut back by 1 base and J by 0 bases. CDR1 LGHNA and CDR2 YNFKEQ come from the germline V gene. The length of the CDR3 is 20 residues. CDR3 region: CASSQARIAGGPSSYNEQFF. DNA for the CDR3: TGTGCCAGCAGCCAAGCGCGGATAGCGGGAGGGCCAAGCTCCTACAATGAGCAGTTCTTC.

This clonotype was seen only a few times. The chain recombines TRBV30 with TRBJ1-3; D gene uncertain. The CDR3 has 12 residues. Trimming cost V 3 bases and J 4 bases, with 7 bases left between them. Per the germline V gene, CDR1 is GTSNPN and CDR2 is SVGIG (reference sequence). CDR3 residues: CAWRASGNTIYF. In DNA form, the CDR3 reads TGTGCCTGGAGAGCATCAGGAAACACCATATATTTT.

This clonotype came up a few times. V gene TRBV27 combines with J gene TRBJ2-1; D assignment may be TRBD1 or TRBD2 (6 bases each). CDR1 is MNHEY, CDR2 SMNVEV, per germline (reference sequence). The CDR3 runs to 15 residues. Trimming removed 7 bases from V and 9 bases from J, with 22 bases in between. This CDR3 is CASTHLGGSGSEQFF. Here the CDR3 DNA reads TGTGCCAGCACTCATTTAGGGGGGTCGGGCAGTGAGCAGTTCTTC.

This chain connects TRBV6-6 to TRBJ1-3; TRBD1 agrees at 7 bases. V dropped 4 bases and J dropped 0; count of bases not matched to a gene: 6. The CDR3 extends over 16 amino acids. Germline V gene lookup returns CDR1 MNHNY and CDR2 SVGAGI (reference sequence). The CDR3 nucleotides are TGTGCCAGCAGTTGGGGGACAGCCCTCTCTGGAAACACCATATATTTT. As protein: CASSWGTALSGNTIYF.

Turning to this clonotype: A read error may account for a junction end that differs from germline. The V call is TRBV6-5, the J call TRBJ1-6, with a tentative D call TRBD1 (5 bases). CDR1 and CDR2 from the germline V gene are MNHEY and SVGAGI. The CDR3 runs 15 residues. In nucleotides, the CDR3 is TGTGCCAGCACTTACTTTGGGGGACGGAATTCACCCCTCCACTTT. Translated, it gives CASTYFGGRNSPLHF.

Many counts were recorded for this clonotype. V usage is TRBV7-6 and J usage is TRBJ2-3; tentatively, D is TRBD2 (6 bases). The ends were cut back, 5 bases at V and 2 bases at J, with 11 bases in the middle. CDR3 length equals 14 residues. Germline CDR1 reads SGHVS; CDR2 reads FNYEAQ. The CDR3 nucleotides read TGTGCCAGCAGCCTGGGGGGACCCACAGATACGCAGTATTTT. Translation gives CASSLGGPTDTQYF.

This clonotype has just a few counts. The CDR3 nucleotides read TGTGCCAGCAGCTTAGCGCCGGGGATTAACACTGAAGCTTTCTTT. As protein: CASSLAPGINTEAFF. V is TRBV7-9 and J is TRBJ1-1; no reliable D call. The CDR3 length is 15 residues. Trimming cost V 0 bases and J 2 bases, with 10 bases left between them. Germline CDR1 is SEHNR and CDR2 is FQNEAQ (reference sequence).

There are a few counts of this clonotype. The gene calls are TRBV7-9 and TRBJ2-2, with D uncertain. The CDR3 is 14 residues long. The germline V and J ends were trimmed by 10 bases and 1 base, with 13 bases remaining between them. Germline-derived CDR1 and CDR2 are SEHNR and FQNEAQ (reference sequence). CDR3 region: CATTGSLNTGELFF. Here the CDR3 DNA reads TGTGCCACCACCGGGTCCTTGAACACCGGGGAGCTGTTTTTT.